This entry lists 19 T cell receptor beta chains sequenced from one sample in a study of regulatory T cells in long-lasting Graves disease. CDR3 regions were amplified by Arm-PCR using iRepertoire HTBI primers to build TCR beta libraries. TCRdb ran MiXCR on the multiplex PCR reads and lists one entry per CDR3 protein. This sample has about 470,000 distinct CDR3 sequences, with roughly 20% found just once. The time point here: persistent/refractory GD, antithyroid drugs over 5 years with positive TRAb. PBMC-derived RNA was used for the TCR library. Material: peripheral blood mononuclear cells (PBMCs), obtained when the disease was refractory, from a patient treated with antithyroid drugs. These receptors were collected from a female donor with Graves disease.

At least ten counts were recorded for this clonotype. J is TRBJ2-7 and V is TRBV20-1; D is undetermined. Trimming took off 6 bases at V and 9 bases at J, with 15 bases between the two ends. CDR1 DFQATT and CDR2 SNEGSKA come from the germline V gene (reference sequence). The length of the CDR3 is 11 residues. CDR3 DNA sequence: TGCAGTGCGACACAGACCTCCGCGCAGTACTTC. This codes for CSATQTSAQYF.

Ten or more counts support this clonotype. The CDR3 loop is CASSYYRGPEQYF. CDR3 nucleotides: TGTGCCAGCAGTTATTACAGGGGGCCCGAGCAGTACTTC. V is TRBV6-5 and J is TRBJ2-7, with 9 nucleotides matching TRBD1. This CDR3 region has 13 residues. Trimming cost V 3 bases and J 6 bases; bases outside gene matches: 3. Germline CDR1 reads MNHEY; CDR2 reads SVGAGI.

The chain employs TRBV5-5 and TRBJ2-5, with 9 nucleotides matching TRBD1. Looked up from germline, CDR1 is SGHKS and CDR2 is YYEKEE (reference sequence). The CDR3 runs to 15 residues. Germline trimming cut 4 bases from V and 4 bases from J; bases unmatched to any gene: 8. The DNA of the CDR3 is TGTGCCAGCAGCCGTCTACAGGGGGCGGGAGAGACCCAGTACTTC. It is translated as CASSRLQGAGETQYF.

The chain carries TRBV27 and TRBJ2-1; D remains unclear. The CDR3 spans 13 residues. Trimming pared 5 bases from V and 8 bases from J, leaving 13 bases between. Germline V gene sequence: CDR1 MNHEY, CDR2 SMNVEV (reference sequence). CDR3 protein: CASSPYSGYEQFF. CDR3 DNA sequence: TGTGCCAGCAGTCCCTATTCCGGATATGAGCAGTTCTTC.

The V and J genes are TRBV6-1 and TRBJ2-2; D is perhaps TRBD1 or TRBD2 (6 bases each). The CDR3 runs to 17 residues. The germline gives CDR1 MNHNS, CDR2 SASEGT. V lost 6 bases, J lost 0 bases, and 17 bases lay in between. The CDR3 nucleotides are TGTGCCAGCAGAATCACCACCGGGGGCCCGAACACCGGGGAGCTGTTTTTT. Encoded protein: CASRITTGGPNTGELFF.

Notes on this clonotype: A read error may explain this, as a much larger clone is one base away. The chain joins TRBV12-3 or TRBV12-4 to TRBJ1-6; no firm D call. The CDR3 totals 14 residues. The CDR3 DNA sequence: TGTGCCAGCAGTATACGACACTCGAACACTGAAGCTTCCTTT. Protein: CASSIRHSNTEASF.

At least ten counts were recorded for this clonotype. The V call is TRBV28, the J call TRBJ1-2; D might be TRBD1 (5 bases). Germline values: CDR1 MDHEN, CDR2 SYDVKM. The CDR3 loop spans 15 amino acids. V was shortened by 6 bases and J by 6 bases, with 20 bases between the two germline ends. This CDR3 reads CASRVSREIYHGYTF. CDR3 in DNA: TGTGCCAGCAGAGTAAGCAGGGAGATATACCATGGCTACACCTTC.

The table lists this clonotype with many counts. The V gene is TRBV5-5, the J gene TRBJ1-2, with TRBD1 as a possible D gene (6 bases). Germline CDR1 is SGHKS and CDR2 is YYEKEE (reference sequence). The CDR3 length is 15 residues. Trimming removed 2 bases from V and 0 bases from J, with 11 bases in between. The CDR3: CASSLEDRTNYGYTF. CDR3 DNA: TGTGCCAGCAGCTTAGAAGACAGGACTAACTATGGCTACACCTTC.

This clonotype was seen more than once but under ten times. The chain has TRBV7-3 and TRBJ2-7; D unresolved. The germline V and J ends were trimmed by 5 bases and 1 base, with 9 bases remaining between them. CDR1 SGHTA and CDR2 FQGTGA come from the germline V gene. CDR3 size: 13 residues. DNA of the CDR3: TGTGCCAGCAGCCCTTGGGCTTCCTACGAGCAGTACTTC. Translating it yields CASSPWASYEQYF.

This clonotype was seen many times. The chain couples TRBV27 to TRBJ1-2; D gene ambiguous. V was shortened by 6 bases and J by 6 bases, with 17 bases between the two germline ends. This CDR3 is 14 amino acids long. Germline CDR1 MNHEY, CDR2 SMNVEV (reference sequence). The CDR3 bases are TGTGCCAGCAGCTCTTTGGACGTCCTCGATGGCTACACCTTC. Its protein is CASSSLDVLDGYTF.

This clonotype turned up a few times. This chain connects TRBV29-1 to TRBJ2-3; unclear D gene. Germline loops: CDR1 SQVTM, CDR2 ANQGSEA. V lost 6 bases and J lost 1, with 14 bases in between. The length of the CDR3 is 14 residues. The CDR3 protein is CSVKRQVGTDTQYF. The CDR3 nucleotides are TGCAGCGTAAAAAGGCAAGTGGGCACAGATACGCAGTATTTT.

This clonotype was observed at least ten times. The chain carries TRBV30 and TRBJ1-6, with TRBD1 identical over 7 bases. CDR1 GTSNPN and CDR2 SVGIG come from the germline V gene (reference sequence). The V segment lost 7 bases and the J segment 8 bases; nucleotides outside the gene matches: 5. The CDR3 extends over 12 amino acids. The CDR3 DNA is TGTGCCTCAACAGGGGACGATTCACCCCTCCACTTT. As protein: CASTGDDSPLHF.

The chain carries TRBV28 and TRBJ2-3; 7 bases align to TRBD1. Germline trimming cut 8 bases from V and 1 base from J; bases unmatched to any gene: 9. Per the germline V gene, CDR1 is MDHEN and CDR2 is SYDVKM. The CDR3 is 15 amino acids. The CDR3 spells CASRYSGTGTDTQYF. CDR3 DNA sequence: TGTGCCAGCCGATATTCCGGGACAGGCACAGATACGCAGTATTTT. The entire variable domain, with the rest obtained from reference TRBV28 and TRBJ2-3, is as follows: DVKVTQSSRYLVKRTGEKVFLECVQDMDHENMFWYRQDPGLGLRLIYFSYDVKMKEKGDIPEGYSVSREKKERFSLILESASTNQTSMYLCASRYSGTGTDTQYFGPGTRLTVL.

V usage is TRBV7-3 and J usage is TRBJ2-7; D perhaps matches TRBD1 (6 bases). The CDR3 spans 15 residues. Germline CDR1 SGHTA, CDR2 FQGTGA. Trimming shortened V by 5 bases and J by 3 bases, and 17 bases separated the two germline ends. CDR3 loop: CASSLLGGPLYEQYF. The CDR3 coding sequence is TGTGCCAGCAGCCTACTAGGGGGTCCCCTCTACGAGCAGTACTTC.

At least ten counts were recorded for this clonotype. The chain links TRBV7-2 to TRBJ2-2; D call uncertain. Trimming took off 3 bases at V and 4 bases at J, with 12 bases between the two ends. Germline V gene lookup returns CDR1 SGHTA and CDR2 FQGNSA. The CDR3 sequence is 15 residues long. The CDR3 DNA is TGTGCCAGCAGCTTGTCGTCGGTGGGCACCGGGGAGCTGTTTTTT. This translates into CASSLSSVGTGELFF.

This clonotype has ten or more counts. This chain links TRBV27 with TRBJ2-7; D gene ambiguous. Trimming pared 3 bases from V and 1 base from J, leaving 7 bases between. The CDR3 is 13 residues long. Germline CDR1 MNHEY, CDR2 SMNVEV (reference sequence). The CDR3 nucleotides are TGTGCCAGCAGTTTTCCCAATTCCTACGAGCAGTACTTC. Translated, it gives CASSFPNSYEQYF.

Points on this clonotype: Given a much more abundant clone one base away, this may be a read error. The CDR3 does not end in the conserved phenylalanine or tryptophan, so this is likely a read error. V usage is TRBV12-3 or TRBV12-4 and J usage is TRBJ2-5, with D perhaps TRBD1 or TRBD2 (6 bases each). This CDR3 comprises 14 residues. V lost 7 bases and J 4 bases, leaving 16 bases between the germline ends. The DNA of the CDR3 is TGTGCCAGCACCTTAGGGGGGCGAAGAGAGACCCAGTACCTC. Its translation is CASTLGGRRETQYL.

The chain carries TRBV20-1 and TRBJ2-3; 10 bases map to TRBD1. V lost 6 bases, J lost 2 bases, and 11 bases stayed unmatched. The CDR3 is 16 amino acids. CDR1 is DFQATT and CDR2 is SNEGSKA in the germline V gene (reference sequence). CDR3 region: CSAADTGTGVTDTQYF. The CDR3 DNA reads TGCAGTGCCGCGGATACCGGGACAGGGGTCACAGATACGCAGTATTTT.

This clonotype was detected ten times or more. The CDR3 loop reads CASSSGPSSYEQYF. The CDR3 coding sequence is TGTGCCAGCAGCTCGGGACCCAGCTCCTACGAGCAGTACTTC. The chain is built from TRBV13 and TRBJ2-7, with D perhaps matching TRBD1 or TRBD2 (5 bases each). V was pared by 4 bases and J by 0 bases, with 10 bases between. The CDR3 runs 14 residues. CDR1 is PRHDT and CDR2 is FYEKMQ in the germline V gene (reference sequence).